The entry that follows covers one T cell receptor (beta chain) sequence. Its target is not known. This sample was taken from a study of CD8+ T cells in alopecia areata. General observations from the study: Unlike in mice, where it was clearer, TCR sharing across patients was less clear, possibly HLA-related.

Treatment in this sample: oral pan-JAK inhibitor, 5-10 mg twice daily. Peripheral blood samples and lesional scalp punch biopsies were obtained from alopecia areata patients. TCR sequencing used cDNA made by reverse transcription of extracted RNA. Clones were sequenced by immunoSEQ multiplex PCR, and TCRdb holds only the in-frame ones, with some missing. This table has some 190,000 clones, approximately 65% appearing once. The sample here was CD4+ T cells sorted from blood, taken between weeks 43 and 45, from a patient treated with tofacitinib. This receptor was taken from a human donor with alopecia areata.

This CDR3 reads CASSPGLGSYEQYF. CDR3 DNA sequence: TGTGCCAGCAGCCCGGGACTAGGCTCCTACGAGCAGTACTTC. This chain joins TRBV11-2 and TRBJ2-7; 8 nucleotides line up with TRBD2. The V gene's germline CDR1 is SGHAT and CDR2 FQNNGV. V dropped 5 bases and J dropped 0; count of bases not matched to a gene: 3. The CDR3 is 14 residues long.